The 24 T cell receptor beta chains presented below share a single source sample, sequenced in a study of cytomegalovirus exposure and HLA in healthy donors. Use of 60 Vbeta and 13 Jbeta primers characterized the PCR. Method: immunoSEQ multiplex PCR; TCRdb's copy keeps in-frame clones and lacks some. Altogether some 90,000 clones are present, 65% to 80% being singletons, with the ten largest covering over 12%. Sample: PBMCs. The source is a woman aged 65 to 85 in good health and CMV-seropositive.

To note about this clone: Other DNA sequences in this sample translate to the same CDR3. The chain carries TRBV11-3 and TRBJ2-7; the D gene is possibly TRBD1 (5 bases). Germline CDR1 reads SGHNT; CDR2 reads YENEEA. V was shortened by 1 base and J by 2 bases, with 6 bases between the two germline ends. This CDR3 region has 13 residues. The CDR3 DNA reads as TGTGCCAGCAGCTTAGGACAGACCTACGAGCAGTACTTC. It translates to CASSLGQTYEQYF.

This clone was counted only a few times. This chain joins TRBV5-1 and TRBJ2-4, with 10 bases lining up with TRBD2. Germline V lookup: CDR1 SGHRS, CDR2 YFSETQ. V lost 0 bases and J lost 2; bases outside the gene matches: 11. The CDR3 extends over 19 amino acids. The CDR3 sequence: CASSLEIAGGYTTKNIQYF. The CDR3 DNA sequence: TGCGCCAGCAGCTTGGAAATAGCGGGGGGATACACGACCAAAAACATTCAGTACTTC.

This rearrangement joins TRBV5-1 to TRBJ2-5; 9 bases line up with TRBD1. Near its end, the DNA agrees better with TRBJ2-7, so the J call may be wrong. Germline CDR1 and CDR2: SGHRS and YFSETQ. The CDR3 consists of 17 residues. The CDR3 spells CASSLARLGTGNDEQYF. In DNA form, the CDR3 reads TGCGCCAGCAGCTTGGCCCGACTCGGGACAGGGAATGACGAGCAGTACTTC.

This clone has only a few counts. The chain employs TRBV5-1 and TRBJ1-2, with a possible D match to TRBD1 (5 bases). The CDR3 loop spans 16 amino acids. V dropped 0 bases and J dropped 3 bases, with 15 bases sitting between them. Germline values: CDR1 SGHRS, CDR2 YFSETQ. CDR3 loop: CASSLAAGNHHYGYTF. The CDR3 bases are TGCGCCAGCAGCTTGGCGGCAGGGAATCACCACTATGGCTACACCTTC. The full variable domain, completed using reference TRBV5-1 and TRBJ1-2, is KAGVTQTPRYLIKTRGQQVTLSCSPISGHRSVSWYQQTPGQGLQFLFEYFSETQRNKGNFPGRFSGRQFSNSRSEMNVSTLELGDSALYLCASSLAAGNHHYGYTFGSGTRLTVV.

The chain couples TRBV2 to TRBJ2-2; D may be TRBD2 (6 bases). The CDR3 extends over 13 amino acids. Trimming stripped 7 bases from V and 11 bases from J, with 17 bases between. Germline loops: CDR1 SNHLY, CDR2 FYNNEI. CDR3 in DNA: TGTGCCAGCAAAGAGGGAGGCGTCCGAGAGCTGTTTTTT. Its protein product is CASKEGGVRELFF.

V and J are TRBV11-3 and TRBJ2-2; 8 nucleotides line up with TRBD1. The CDR3 extends over 18 amino acids. Germline assignment: CDR1 SGHNT and CDR2 YENEEA. Trimming took 4 bases from V and 7 from J; bases not matched to a gene: 17. For the CDR3, the DNA is TGTGCCAGCAGCTCGTTCTCGTTGCGACAGGGGTTAGGCGGGGAGCTGTTTTTT. Residues: CASSSFSLRQGLGGELFF.

This chain links TRBV19 with TRBJ1-5; D possibly corresponds to TRBD1 (5 bases). Germline V CDR1 and CDR2: LNHDA, SQIVND (reference sequence). V was trimmed by 1 base and J by 2 bases, leaving 9 bases between them. CDR3 length equals 15 residues. DNA for the CDR3: TGTGCCAGTAGTATAGGGGGCCTGGGCAATCAGCCCCAGCATTTT. It encodes CASSIGGLGNQPQHF.

The chain employs TRBV6-5 and TRBJ2-7, with D tentatively TRBD2 (5 bases). CDR1 is MNHEY and CDR2 is SVGAGI in the germline V gene. V was cut by 6 bases and J by 5 bases, with 20 bases left in between. This CDR3 contains 15 residues. The CDR3 nucleotides read TGTGCCAGCAGGTCGGTATCTAGCCCACCCGACGAGCAGTACTTC. Protein sequence: CASRSVSSPPDEQYF.

The rearrangement joins TRBV18 to TRBJ2-1, with D maybe TRBD1 (6 bases). Germline V lookup: CDR1 KGHSH, CDR2 LQKENI. This CDR3 has 14 residues. V was pared by 0 bases and J by 4 bases, with 7 bases between. The CDR3 region is CASSPPDRYNEQFF. The CDR3 DNA reads as TGTGCCAGCTCACCACCGGACAGATACAATGAGCAGTTCTTC.

The chain recombines TRBV28 with TRBJ2-2; unclear D gene. Trimming shortened V by 7 bases and J by 1 base, and 7 bases separated the two germline ends. CDR1 is MDHEN, CDR2 SYDVKM, per germline. This CDR3 has 13 amino acids. The CDR3 protein is CASTLENTGELFF. CDR3 nucleotides: TGTGCCAGCACCCTAGAGAACACCGGGGAGCTGTTTTTT.

The chain is built from TRBV7-9 and TRBJ1-4; D not resolved. Trimming removed 3 bases from V and 8 bases from J, with 4 bases in between. Germline V gene data show CDR1 as SEHNR and CDR2 as FQNEAQ (reference sequence). This CDR3 spans 11 amino acids. CDR3 protein: CASSFREKLFF. DNA for the CDR3: TGTGCCAGCAGCTTCCGGGAAAAACTGTTTTTT.

The chain carries TRBV28 and TRBJ1-2, with TRBD1 matching 8 bases. V gave up 7 bases and J gave up 4 bases; unmatched junction bases: 14. Germline values: CDR1 MDHEN, CDR2 SYDVKM. The CDR3 spans 16 residues. The CDR3 DNA reads as TGTGCCAGCAACCCAGGGGGCGGGGGTTACAGCTATGGCTACACCTTC. It codes for CASNPGGGGYSYGYTF.

This clone was seen more than once but under ten times. The genes are TRBV11-2 and TRBJ2-6, with TRBD1 identical over 7 bases. V shed 5 bases, J shed 2 bases, and the junction held 3 bases outside the gene matches. Looked up from germline, CDR1 is SGHAT and CDR2 is FQNNGV. This CDR3 is built from 15 residues. Here the CDR3 reads CASSAQGAGANVLTF. The CDR3 nucleotides read TGTGCCAGCAGCGCCCAGGGGGCTGGGGCCAACGTCCTGACTTTC. The entire variable domain, with the rest obtained from reference TRBV11-2 and TRBJ2-6, is as follows: EAGVAQSPRYKIIEKRQSVAFWCNPISGHATLYWYQQILGQGPKLLIQFQNNGVVDDSQLPKDRFSAERLKGVDSTLKIQPAKLEDSAVYLCASSAQGAGANVLTFGAGSRLTVL.

V usage is TRBV19 and J usage is TRBJ2-7; D is unclear. Per the germline V gene, CDR1 is LNHDA and CDR2 is SQIVND (reference sequence). The CDR3 runs to 13 residues. V lost 1 base, J lost 6 bases, and 10 bases lay in between. The CDR3 protein is CASSIAGLPEQYF. CDR3 nucleotides: TGTGCCAGTAGTATAGCCGGTCTACCCGAGCAGTACTTC.

The rearrangement joins TRBV7-9 to TRBJ1-1; D possibly corresponds to TRBD1 (6 bases). Trimming pared 1 base from V and 4 bases from J, leaving 16 bases between. Looked up from germline, CDR1 is SEHNR and CDR2 is FQNEAQ (reference sequence). The CDR3 covers 16 residues. The CDR3 DNA reads TGTGCCAGCAGCTTAGAAGGTTTTGGGGGCATCACTGAAGCTTTCTTT. Translation: CASSLEGFGGITEAFF.

Concerning this clone: The sample holds other DNA sequences that translate to the same CDR3. The chain couples TRBV28 to TRBJ2-2; TRBD2 matches 7 bases. With 2 bases clipped from V and 5 bases from J, the junction kept 5 bases outside the gene matches. CDR3 length: 15 amino acids. The germline V gene has CDR1 MDHEN and CDR2 SYDVKM. The DNA of the CDR3 is TGTGCCAGCAGTTTAGTATGGGGAGGGACCGGGGAGCTGTTTTTT. The encoded protein is CASSLVWGGTGELFF.

This clone has just a few counts. V and J are TRBV5-4 and TRBJ2-3, with D possibly TRBD2 on 6 matching bases. Germline CDR1 SGHNT, CDR2 YYREEE (reference sequence). The CDR3 is 15 residues long. The germline V and J ends were trimmed by 4 bases and 0 bases, with 12 bases remaining between them. The CDR3 protein is CASSRDFSSTDTQYF. The DNA for the CDR3 is TGTGCCAGCAGCCGGGACTTCTCTAGCACAGATACGCAGTATTTT.

The chain recombines TRBV30 with TRBJ2-7, with 7 bases that match TRBD2. CDR1 and CDR2 (germline): GTSNPN, SVGIG (reference sequence). This CDR3 is built from 16 residues. The V segment lost 3 bases and the J segment 5 bases; nucleotides outside the gene matches: 16. The DNA for the CDR3 is TGTGCCTGGAGCCTCCGGAGGGCGGGAGTTCGGGACGAGCAGTACTTC. Translation gives CAWSLRRAGVRDEQYF. The complete variable domain, with remaining parts taken from reference TRBV30 and TRBJ2-7, reads SQTIHQWPATLVQPVGSPLSLECTVEGTSNPNLYWYRQAAGRGLQLLFYSVGIGQISSEVPQNLSASRPQDRQFILSSKKLLLSDSGFYLCAWSLRRAGVRDEQYFGPGTRLTVT.

The CDR3 spells CASSQVGRAMAEQYF. The CDR3 bases are TGCGCCAGCAGCCAAGTTGGCAGGGCCATGGCCGAGCAGTACTTC. V usage is TRBV4-1 and J usage is TRBJ2-5; weak D call: TRBD1 (5 bases). The J call is doubtful: the DNA matches TRBJ2-7 better. The germline V gene encodes CDR1 MGHRA and CDR2 YSYEKL. The CDR3 is 15 residues long.

The V gene is TRBV7-2, the J gene TRBJ2-2; 8 nucleotides match TRBD1. With 3 bases clipped from V and 1 base from J, the junction kept 4 bases outside the gene matches. Germline lookup yields CDR1 SGHTA and CDR2 FQGNSA. This CDR3 has 16 amino acids. CDR3 in DNA: TGTGCCAGCAGCTTTTCGACAGGGGTGAACACCGGGGAGCTGTTTTTT. Its protein product is CASSFSTGVNTGELFF.

This rearrangement joins TRBV5-8 to TRBJ2-7, with 7 bases aligning to TRBD1. This CDR3 is 13 amino acids long. Germline loops: CDR1 SGHTS, CDR2 YDEGEE. V trimming: 4 bases; J trimming: 4 bases; junction bases outside the gene matches: 5. Here the CDR3 DNA reads TGTGCCAGCAGCAGACAGGGAAAGTACGAGCAGTACTTC. It specifies CASSRQGKYEQYF.

The J gene is TRBJ2-1, the V gene TRBV27, with TRBD1 matching over 10 bases. CDR3 length: 19 amino acids. Germline CDR1 MNHEY, CDR2 SMNVEV (reference sequence). The V gene end was trimmed by 3 bases and the J gene end by 0 bases; junction bases not matched to a gene: 11. CDR3 DNA sequence: TGTGCCAGCAGTTTGGGTGTGGGACAGGGGAAGGGCTCCTACAATGAGCAGTTCTTC. This gives the protein CASSLGVGQGKGSYNEQFF.

This clone was detected only once. This rearrangement joins TRBV5-4 to TRBJ2-6; D might be TRBD1 (6 bases). This CDR3 comprises 16 residues. Germline-derived CDR1 and CDR2 are SGHNT and YYREEE (reference sequence). V lost 4 bases and J lost 2, with 13 bases in between. The CDR3 nucleotides are TGTGCCAGCAGCGCAGACAGGATTACTGGGGCCAACGTCCTGACTTTC. As protein: CASSADRITGANVLTF.

V is TRBV2 and J is TRBJ1-2; TRBD1 matches 7 bases. The CDR3 extends over 15 amino acids. V was clipped by 0 bases and J by 6 bases; unmatched bases: 7. Germline V gives CDR1 SNHLY, CDR2 FYNNEI. The CDR3 is CASSEARQGIHGYTF. CDR3 DNA: TGTGCCAGCAGTGAAGCAAGACAGGGCATCCATGGCTACACCTTC.